This entry lists 25 T cell receptor beta chains sequenced from one sample in a study of T cell responses to AZD1222 COVID-19 vaccine. The protocol was immunoSEQ multiplex PCR, while the TCRdb copy is restricted to in-frame clones and leaves out a portion. The sample lists approximately 140,000 clones, about 91% occurring once. Sequences were derived from peripheral blood, sampled on day 0 of AZD1222 vaccination. The receptors stem from an adult in good health.

The chain uses TRBV7-8 and TRBJ1-1, with TRBD1 identical over 7 bases. This CDR3 spans 17 amino acids. Trimming took 3 bases from V and 0 from J; bases not matched to a gene: 10. The germline gives CDR1 SGHVS, CDR2 FQNEAQ. The CDR3, as DNA: TGTGCCAGCAGCTTGGGCGGGACAGCTGTTATGAACACTGAAGCTTTCTTT. Translation: CASSLGGTAVMNTEAFF.

The rearrangement uses TRBV7-3 and TRBJ2-4; the match to TRBD1 covers 7 bases. V shed 5 bases, J shed 8 bases, and the junction held 3 bases outside the gene matches. CDR1 SGHTA and CDR2 FQGTGA come from the germline V gene. The CDR3 contains 12 residues. The CDR3 region has the DNA TGTGCCAGCAGCCCAGGGGGAGACATTCAGTACTTC. Protein sequence: CASSPGGDIQYF.

The chain uses TRBV6-2 or TRBV6-3 and TRBJ2-1; maybe TRBD2 (6 bases). The ends were cut back, 2 bases at V and 16 bases at J, with 12 bases in the middle. CDR3 length equals 11 residues. Germline-derived CDR1 and CDR2 are MNHEY and SVGEGT. The chain's CDR3 is CASSYAGLPFF. The DNA of the CDR3 is TGTGCCAGCAGTTACGCGGGACTCCCTTTCTTC.

The rearrangement links TRBV10-3 to TRBJ1-5, with D tentatively TRBD1 (5 bases). The CDR3 spans 15 residues. V gave up 3 bases and J gave up 4 bases, with 13 bases separating them. The V gene's germline CDR1 is ENHRY and CDR2 SYGVKD. CDR3 nucleotides: TGTGCCATCAGTGATTCCGGGGGGACGAATCAGCCCCAGCATTTT. It yields the protein CAISDSGGTNQPQHF.

The V and J genes are TRBV6-5 and TRBJ2-1; D gene ambiguous. This CDR3 is built from 12 residues. V was pared by 8 bases and J by 2 bases, with 7 bases between. Germline-derived CDR1 and CDR2 are MNHEY and SVGAGI. CDR3 sequence: CASLAPYNEQFF. The CDR3 region has the DNA TGTGCCAGCCTCGCCCCCTACAATGAGCAGTTCTTC.

The genes are TRBV7-9 and TRBJ2-3, with 9 bases aligning to TRBD2. The CDR3 extends over 16 amino acids. Per germline, CDR1 SEHNR and CDR2 FQNEAQ (reference sequence). Trimming at V came to 6 bases and at J to 3 bases, leaving 10 bases not matched to a gene. The chain's CDR3 is CASSSSGGYKTDTQYF. DNA of the CDR3: TGTGCCAGCAGTTCAAGCGGGGGGTATAAGACAGATACGCAGTATTTT.

This clone was seen a few times. The genes are TRBV7-2 and TRBJ2-1, with 9 positions matching TRBD2. The CDR3 sequence is 14 residues long. Trimming took 6 bases from V and 7 from J; bases not matched to a gene: 7. CDR1 is SGHTA, CDR2 FQGNSA, per germline. The DNA of the CDR3 is TGTGCCAGCAGACTTAGCGGGGGAGGAAATGAGCAGTTCTTC. Amino acids: CASRLSGGGNEQFF.

The chain joins TRBV19 to TRBJ2-6, with TRBD2 matching over 8 bases. CDR1 is LNHDA, CDR2 SQIVND, per germline (reference sequence). The ends lost 3 bases at V and 2 bases at J; junction bases unmatched: 6. The CDR3 spans 17 residues. DNA for the CDR3: TGTGCCAGTAGTATGGCGGGGGGCAAGGCTGGGGCCAACGTCCTGACTTTC. This encodes CASSMAGGKAGANVLTF.

This clone is a singleton in its sample. The chain uses TRBV7-3 and TRBJ1-6; D perhaps matches TRBD1 (6 bases). Trimming stripped 2 bases from V and 2 bases from J, with 7 bases between. The CDR3 contains 15 residues. CDR1 SGHTA and CDR2 FQGTGA come from the germline V gene. DNA for the CDR3: TGTGCCAGCAGCTTACAGGGGCCCTATAATTCACCCCTCCACTTT. Translated, it gives CASSLQGPYNSPLHF.

The chain recombines TRBV2 with TRBJ2-1; possible D gene TRBD2, 5 bases. Germline CDR1 SNHLY, CDR2 FYNNEI. Trimming left V 4 bases short and J 14 bases short, with 12 bases between. This CDR3 is 11 amino acids long. The CDR3: CASSGGSGEFF. CDR3 bases: TGTGCCAGCAGTGGAGGCTCCGGGGAGTTCTTC.

The chain is built from TRBV29-1 and TRBJ2-2; maybe TRBD1 (6 bases). This CDR3 has 16 amino acids. V was trimmed by 7 bases and J by 0 bases, leaving 18 bases between them. CDR1 SQVTM and CDR2 ANQGSEA come from the germline V gene. CDR3: CSARGRGGPNTGELFF. The CDR3 DNA reads TGCAGCGCTAGGGGGAGAGGGGGTCCGAACACCGGGGAGCTGTTTTTT.

The chain is built from TRBV7-8 and TRBJ2-5; 10 bases align to TRBD2. From germline, CDR1 is SGHVS and CDR2 FQNEAQ. Unmatched junction bases numbered 11, after V lost 5 bases and J lost 2 bases. This CDR3 is built from 17 residues. This chain's CDR3 is CASSPQVAGGPQETQYF. The CDR3, as DNA: TGTGCCAGCAGCCCCCAGGTAGCGGGGGGACCACAAGAGACCCAGTACTTC. Variable domain in full (rest from reference TRBV7-8 and TRBJ2-5): GAGVSQSPRYKVAKRGQDVALRCDPISGHVSLFWYQQALGQGPEFLTYFQNEAQLDKSGLPSDRFFAERPEGSVSTLKIQRTQQEDSAVYLCASSPQVAGGPQETQYFGPGTRLLVL.

The CDR3 DNA reads TGTGCCAGCAGTACCGACAGGGGCCGCAATCAGCCCCAGCATTTT. Translated: CASSTDRGRNQPQHF. The chain uses TRBV6-5 and TRBJ1-5; 8 bases agree with TRBD1. J was trimmed by 2 bases and V by 5 bases; bases with no gene match: 5. Germline V gives CDR1 MNHEY, CDR2 SVGAGI. There are 15 residues in the CDR3.

V and J are TRBV30 and TRBJ2-3; the D gene is possibly TRBD2 (5 bases). The CDR3 sequence is 15 residues long. Deletions cut 4 bases from V and 8 bases from J, with 22 bases between. Germline CDR1 GTSNPN, CDR2 SVGIG (reference sequence). The CDR3 loop reads CAWTDLRPGMGTQYF. CDR3 bases: TGTGCCTGGACGGACCTTAGACCCGGGATGGGTACGCAGTATTTT.

V and J are TRBV11-2 and TRBJ1-1, with D uncertain. Germline V gene lookup returns CDR1 SGHAT and CDR2 FQNNGV. V was clipped by 5 bases and J by 4 bases, with 23 bases between them. This CDR3 spans 17 amino acids. The CDR3 coding sequence is TGTGCCAGCAGCCCCCGGGCAGTTGCACTCCTCGCCACTGAAGCTTTCTTT. Translation gives CASSPRAVALLATEAFF.

This clone was observed a single time. This rearrangement joins TRBV19 to TRBJ2-3; 13 bases match TRBD2. The V segment lost 4 bases and the J segment 4 bases; nucleotides outside the gene matches: 8. CDR1 and CDR2 (germline): LNHDA, SQIVND (reference sequence). The CDR3 runs 17 residues. In DNA form, the CDR3 reads TGTGCCAGTAGTACCACTAGCGGGGGGGTACAGGCAGATACGCAGTATTTT. Amino acids: CASSTTSGGVQADTQYF.

CDR3 DNA sequence: TGTGCCAGCAATGGACAGTATTCAGATACGCAGTATTTT. This codes for CASNGQYSDTQYF. This rearrangement joins TRBV27 to TRBJ2-3; D possibly corresponds to TRBD1 (6 bases). The CDR3 is made up of 13 amino acids. Per germline, CDR1 MNHEY and CDR2 SMNVEV (reference sequence). Between the trimmed V and J ends, which lost 7 bases and 4 bases, there was a span of 12 bases.

The V gene is TRBV15, the J gene TRBJ1-2; perhaps TRBD1 as D (6 bases). V was cut by 5 bases and J by 14 bases, with 18 bases left in between. Germline V lookup: CDR1 LNHNV, CDR2 YYDKDF (reference sequence). This CDR3 has 12 residues. CDR3 sequence (DNA): TGTGCCACCAGCGCCCACCGGGACACTCAGACCTTC. Encoded protein: CATSAHRDTQTF.

The chain couples TRBV28 to TRBJ1-3, with D possibly TRBD1 on 6 matching bases. The CDR3 contains 15 residues. CDR1 and CDR2 from the germline V gene are MDHEN and SYDVKM. V dropped 3 bases and J dropped 4 bases, with 13 bases sitting between them. As DNA, the CDR3 is TGTGCCAGCAGTTTCTCAGGGGCGGGAGGAAACACCATATATTTT. Translated, it gives CASSFSGAGGNTIYF. Combining the CDR3 with reference TRBV28 and TRBJ1-3 gives the whole variable domain DVKVTQSSRYLVKRTGEKVFLECVQDMDHENMFWYRQDPGLGLRLIYFSYDVKMKEKGDIPEGYSVSREKKERFSLILESASTNQTSMYLCASSFSGAGGNTIYFGEGSWLTVV.

The chain carries TRBV18 and TRBJ1-1; D remains unclear. This CDR3 spans 12 amino acids. CDR1 is KGHSH and CDR2 is LQKENI in the germline V gene. The V gene lost 0 bases and the J gene lost 11 bases, with 10 bases spanning the gap. In DNA, the CDR3 is TGTGCCAGCTCACCACCGACCCTAGAGGCTTTCTTT. Translated: CASSPPTLEAFF.

The genes are TRBV19 and TRBJ1-4, with 11 bases identical to TRBD1. V was pared by 5 bases and J by 8 bases, with 4 bases of the junction left unmatched. Germline V gene sequence: CDR1 LNHDA, CDR2 SQIVND (reference sequence). The CDR3 is 14 residues long. The chain's CDR3 is CASSGQGAWEKLFF. The DNA of the CDR3 is TGTGCCAGTAGTGGACAGGGGGCGTGGGAAAAACTGTTTTTT. Filled out from reference TRBV19 and TRBJ1-4, the complete variable domain reads DGGITQSPKYLFRKEGQNVTLSCEQNLNHDAMYWYRQDPGQGLRLIYYSQIVNDFQKGDIAEGYSVSREKKESFPLTVTSAQKNPTAFYLCASSGQGAWEKLFFGSGTQLSVL.

This rearrangement joins TRBV5-1 to TRBJ1-2; D gene ambiguous. The CDR3 is 13 amino acids. V was clipped by 4 bases and J by 5 bases, with 12 bases between them. CDR1 and CDR2 from the germline V gene are SGHRS and YFSETQ. CDR3 nucleotide sequence: TGCGCCAGCAGCCCCGGCGGATATTATGGCTACACCTTC. This encodes CASSPGGYYGYTF. Supplemented by reference TRBV5-1 and TRBJ1-2, the full variable domain reads KAGVTQTPRYLIKTRGQQVTLSCSPISGHRSVSWYQQTPGQGLQFLFEYFSETQRNKGNFPGRFSGRQFSNSRSEMNVSTLELGDSALYLCASSPGGYYGYTFGSGTRLTVV.

V is TRBV6-6 and J is TRBJ2-7; D unclear. Trimming left V 7 bases short and J 3 bases short, with 13 bases between. This CDR3 has 13 amino acids. Germline V gene data show CDR1 as MNHNY and CDR2 as SVGAGI (reference sequence). The CDR3 here is CASTGPALYEQYF. The CDR3 DNA follows: TGTGCCAGCACAGGACCGGCTCTCTACGAGCAGTACTTC.

V usage is TRBV6-6 and J usage is TRBJ2-7; TRBD1 is a possible D gene (6 bases). V was clipped by 4 bases and J by 3 bases, with 13 bases between them. This CDR3 comprises 14 residues. Per the germline V gene, CDR1 is MNHNY and CDR2 is SVGAGI (reference sequence). This CDR3 reads CASSLLGGNYEQYF. As DNA, the CDR3 is TGTGCCAGCAGTTTACTAGGGGGAAACTACGAGCAGTACTTC.

The rearrangement links TRBV28 to TRBJ1-2, with D uncertain. CDR1 MDHEN and CDR2 SYDVKM come from the germline V gene. Between the trimmed V and J ends, which lost 3 bases and 6 bases, there was a span of 17 bases. This CDR3 has 15 amino acids. As DNA, the CDR3 is TGTGCCAGCAGTTTGGTAGCGGATAGGGCTAATGGCTACACCTTC. Encoded protein: CASSLVADRANGYTF.